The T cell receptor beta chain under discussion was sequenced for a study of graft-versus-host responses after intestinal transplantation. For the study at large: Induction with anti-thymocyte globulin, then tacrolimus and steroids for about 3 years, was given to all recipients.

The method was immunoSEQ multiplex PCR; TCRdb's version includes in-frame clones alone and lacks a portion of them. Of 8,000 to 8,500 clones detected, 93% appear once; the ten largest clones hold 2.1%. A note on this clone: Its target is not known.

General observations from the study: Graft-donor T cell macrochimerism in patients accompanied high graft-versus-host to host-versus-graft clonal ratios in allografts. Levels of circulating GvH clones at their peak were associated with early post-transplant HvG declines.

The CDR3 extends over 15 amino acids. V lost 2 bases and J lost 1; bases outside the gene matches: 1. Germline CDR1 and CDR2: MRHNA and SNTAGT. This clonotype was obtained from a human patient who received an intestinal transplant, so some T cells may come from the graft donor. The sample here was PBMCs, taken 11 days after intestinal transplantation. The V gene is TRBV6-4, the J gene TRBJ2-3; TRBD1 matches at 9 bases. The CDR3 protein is CASSDGDRGTDTQYF. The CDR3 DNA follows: TGTGCCAGCAGTGACGGGGACAGGGGCACAGATACGCAGTATTTT.